This T cell receptor beta chain was observed in a study of shared clonotypes between healthy human individuals. Study-wide points: On the whole, naive subsets had larger estimated richness than memory subsets had. When compared with the clonotypes that were shared by all four sorted-subset donors, the non-shared clonotypes turned out to have lower generation probabilities. Rarefaction indicated that sorted-subset sequencing remained incomplete although depth was large.

Measured with immunoSEQ multiplex PCR; TCRdb has only the in-frame clones, and not every one. The repertoire has 2 million to 2.5 million clones, roughly 90% of them found once; the top ten carry more than 0.35%. As regards this clone: Its antigen remains unknown.

Negatively enriched CD4+ T cells were divided by CD45RA into naive and memory. The sequence was collected from a man aged 18 to 35 in good health. Some clones in this sample may be carry-over from other donors' samples. Sequencing was done on a sample of naive CD4+ T cells from PBMCs. The subset is: CD45RA+ positively selected.

The CDR3: CASSLPTNRVGAFF. The CDR3 DNA follows: TGTGCCAGCAGCTTACCTACAAACAGAGTGGGAGCTTTCTTT. The chain has TRBV7-9 and TRBJ1-1; the D is unclear. The CDR3 extends over 14 amino acids. Trimming removed 2 bases from V and 10 bases from J, with 17 bases in between. Per the germline V gene, CDR1 is SEHNR and CDR2 is FQNEAQ (reference sequence).